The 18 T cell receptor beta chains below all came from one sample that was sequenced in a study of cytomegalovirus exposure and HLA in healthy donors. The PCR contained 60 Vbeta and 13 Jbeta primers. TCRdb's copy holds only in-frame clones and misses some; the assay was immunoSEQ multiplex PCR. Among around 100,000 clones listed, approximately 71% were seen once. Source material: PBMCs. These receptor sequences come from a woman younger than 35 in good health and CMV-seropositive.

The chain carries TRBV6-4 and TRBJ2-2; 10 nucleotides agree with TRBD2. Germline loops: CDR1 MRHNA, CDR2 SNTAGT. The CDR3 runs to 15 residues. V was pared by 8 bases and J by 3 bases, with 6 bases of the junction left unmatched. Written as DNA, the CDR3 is TGTGCCAGCGCAGCGGGGGGGCGGCACACCGGGGAGCTGTTTTTT. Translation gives CASAAGGRHTGELFF.

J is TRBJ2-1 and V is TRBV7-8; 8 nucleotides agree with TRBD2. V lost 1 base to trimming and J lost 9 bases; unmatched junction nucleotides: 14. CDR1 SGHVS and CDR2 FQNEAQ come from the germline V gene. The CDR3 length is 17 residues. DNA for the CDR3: TGTGCCAGCAGCTTAGTTGCAGCGGGAGTTCGGGTTGGTGAGCAGTTCTTC. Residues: CASSLVAAGVRVGEQFF.

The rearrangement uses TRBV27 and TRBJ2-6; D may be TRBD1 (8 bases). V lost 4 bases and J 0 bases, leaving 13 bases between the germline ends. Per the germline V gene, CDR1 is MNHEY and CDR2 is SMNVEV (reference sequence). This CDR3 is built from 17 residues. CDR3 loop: CASSSQGGSSGANVLTF. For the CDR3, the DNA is TGTGCCAGCAGTTCACAGGGGGGGAGCTCTGGGGCCAACGTCCTGACTTTC.

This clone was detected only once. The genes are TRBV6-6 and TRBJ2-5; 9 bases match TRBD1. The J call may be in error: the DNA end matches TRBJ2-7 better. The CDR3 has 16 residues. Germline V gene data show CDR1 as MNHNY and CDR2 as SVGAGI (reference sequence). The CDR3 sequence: CASSYQTGTGFYEQYF. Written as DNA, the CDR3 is TGTGCCAGCAGTTACCAGACCGGGACAGGGTTTTACGAGCAGTACTTC.

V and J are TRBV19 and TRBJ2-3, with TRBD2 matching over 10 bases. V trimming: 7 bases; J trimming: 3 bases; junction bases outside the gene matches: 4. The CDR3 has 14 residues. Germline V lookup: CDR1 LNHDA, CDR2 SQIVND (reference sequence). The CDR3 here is CASMEAGGTDTQYF. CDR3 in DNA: TGTGCCAGTATGGAAGCGGGGGGGACAGATACGCAGTATTTT.

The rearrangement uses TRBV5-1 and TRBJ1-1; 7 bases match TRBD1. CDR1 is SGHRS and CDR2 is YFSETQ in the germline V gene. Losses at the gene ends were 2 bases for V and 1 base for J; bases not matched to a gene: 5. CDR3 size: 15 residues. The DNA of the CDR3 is TGCGCCAGCAGCTTCCGACAGGGAACGAACACTGAAGCTTTCTTT. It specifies CASSFRQGTNTEAFF.

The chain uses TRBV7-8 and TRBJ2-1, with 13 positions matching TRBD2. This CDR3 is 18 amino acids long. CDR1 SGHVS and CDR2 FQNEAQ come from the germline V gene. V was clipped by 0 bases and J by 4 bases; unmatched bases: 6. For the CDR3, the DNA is TGTGCCAGCAGCTTAGCCCGTGGGACTAGCGGGGTATACAATGAGCAGTTCTTC. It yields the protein CASSLARGTSGVYNEQFF.

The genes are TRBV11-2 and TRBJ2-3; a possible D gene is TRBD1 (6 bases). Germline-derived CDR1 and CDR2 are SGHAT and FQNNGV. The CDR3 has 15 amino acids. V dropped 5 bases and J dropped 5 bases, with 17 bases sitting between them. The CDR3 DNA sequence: TGTGCCAGCAGCCCAGGGGACGGCCAGCGAGATACGCAGTATTTT. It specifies CASSPGDGQRDTQYF.

The CDR3 DNA sequence: TGTGCCAGCTCACCGGAGACAGGTGAAGCTTTCTTT. It yields the protein CASSPETGEAFF. The chain has TRBV18 and TRBJ1-1; TRBD1 might be the D (6 bases). Germline lookup yields CDR1 KGHSH and CDR2 LQKENI. CDR3 length: 12 amino acids. The V and J ends lost 3 bases and 7 bases respectively, with 9 bases between them. Full variable domain (outside the CDR3, taken from reference TRBV18 and TRBJ1-1): NAGVMQNPRHLVRRRGQEARLRCSPMKGHSHVYWYRQLPEEGLKFMVYLQKENIIDESGMPKERFSAEFPKEGPSILRIQQVVRGDSAAYFCASSPETGEAFFGQGTRLTVV.

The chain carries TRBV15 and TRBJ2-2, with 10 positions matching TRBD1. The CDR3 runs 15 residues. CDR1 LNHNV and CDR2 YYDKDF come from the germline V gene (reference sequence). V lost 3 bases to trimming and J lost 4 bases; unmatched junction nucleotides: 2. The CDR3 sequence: CATSRGQGSTGELFF. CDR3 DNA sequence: TGTGCCACCAGCAGGGGACAGGGGAGCACCGGGGAGCTGTTTTTT.

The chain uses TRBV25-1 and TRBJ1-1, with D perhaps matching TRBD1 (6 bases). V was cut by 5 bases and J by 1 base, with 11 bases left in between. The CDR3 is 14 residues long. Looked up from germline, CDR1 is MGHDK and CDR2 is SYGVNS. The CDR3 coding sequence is TGTGCCAGCAGTAGAACAGGGTCGAACACTGAAGCTTTCTTT. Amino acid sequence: CASSRTGSNTEAFF.

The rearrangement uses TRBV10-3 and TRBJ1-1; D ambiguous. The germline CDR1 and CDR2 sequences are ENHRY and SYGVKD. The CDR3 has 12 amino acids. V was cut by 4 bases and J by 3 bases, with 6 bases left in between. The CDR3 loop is CAISAIDTEAFF. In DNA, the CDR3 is TGTGCCATCAGTGCTATAGACACTGAAGCTTTCTTT.

For the CDR3, the DNA is TGTGCCAGCAGTTTTGGTTGGAGGGACAATGAGCAGTTCTTC. Translated, it gives CASSFGWRDNEQFF. The rearrangement joins TRBV27 to TRBJ2-1; tentatively, D is TRBD2 (6 bases). CDR3 size: 14 residues. Trimming stripped 3 bases from V and 5 bases from J, with 11 bases between. CDR1 MNHEY and CDR2 SMNVEV come from the germline V gene (reference sequence).

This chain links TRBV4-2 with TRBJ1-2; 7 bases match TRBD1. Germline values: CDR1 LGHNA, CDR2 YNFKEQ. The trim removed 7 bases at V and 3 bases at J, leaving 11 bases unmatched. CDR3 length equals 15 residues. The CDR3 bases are TGTGCCAGCACCGACCCGGACAGGTTATACTATGGCTACACCTTC. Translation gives CASTDPDRLYYGYTF.

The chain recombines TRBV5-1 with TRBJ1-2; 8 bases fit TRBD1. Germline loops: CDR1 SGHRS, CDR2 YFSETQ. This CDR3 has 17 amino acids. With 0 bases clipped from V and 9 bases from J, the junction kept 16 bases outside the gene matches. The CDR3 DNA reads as TGCGCCAGCAGCTTGGAGTCGTTGTGGCAGGGGGCTGGTAGCTACACCTTC. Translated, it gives CASSLESLWQGAGSYTF.

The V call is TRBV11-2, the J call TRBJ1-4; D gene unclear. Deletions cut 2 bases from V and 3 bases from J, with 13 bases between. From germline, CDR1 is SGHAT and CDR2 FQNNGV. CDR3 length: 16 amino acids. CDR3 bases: TGTGCCAGCAGCTTACGTGGGAGTACCTCTAATGAAAAACTGTTTTTT. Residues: CASSLRGSTSNEKLFF.

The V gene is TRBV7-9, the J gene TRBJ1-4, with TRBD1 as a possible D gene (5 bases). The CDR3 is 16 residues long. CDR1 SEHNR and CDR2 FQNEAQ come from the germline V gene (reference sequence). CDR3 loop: CARYTGTTSTNEKLFF. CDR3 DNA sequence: TGTGCTCGCTACACAGGTACGACCTCAACTAATGAAAAACTGTTTTTT.

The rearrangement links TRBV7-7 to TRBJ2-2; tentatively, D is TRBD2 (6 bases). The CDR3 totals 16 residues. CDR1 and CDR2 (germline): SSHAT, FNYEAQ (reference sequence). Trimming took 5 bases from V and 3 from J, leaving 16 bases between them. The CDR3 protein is CASSPRRRGDTGELFF. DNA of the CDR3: TGTGCCAGCAGCCCGCGGCGGCGGGGAGACACCGGGGAGCTGTTTTTT.